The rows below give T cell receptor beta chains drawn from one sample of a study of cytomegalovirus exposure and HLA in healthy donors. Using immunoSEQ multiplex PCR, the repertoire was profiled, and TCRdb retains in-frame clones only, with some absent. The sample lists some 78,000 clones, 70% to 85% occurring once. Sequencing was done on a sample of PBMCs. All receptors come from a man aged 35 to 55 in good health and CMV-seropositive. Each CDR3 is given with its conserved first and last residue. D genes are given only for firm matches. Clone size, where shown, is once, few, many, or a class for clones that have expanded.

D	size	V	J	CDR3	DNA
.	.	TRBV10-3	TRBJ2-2	CAISRPGGAGELFF	TGTGCCATCAGTCGGCCAGGAGGAGCCGGGGAGCTGTTTTTT
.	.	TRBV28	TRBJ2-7	CASSLEGGGSYEQYF	TGTGCCAGCAGCCTGGAAGGCGGTGGGTCCTACGAGCAGTACTTC
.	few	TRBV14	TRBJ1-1	CASSPQMGRGRLNTEAFF	TGTGCCAGCAGCCCCCAGATGGGAAGGGGCCGCCTGAACACTGAAGCTTTCTTT
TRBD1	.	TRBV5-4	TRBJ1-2	CASSSGQRANYGYTF	TGTGCCAGCAGCTCGGGACAGCGAGCTAACTATGGCTACACCTTC
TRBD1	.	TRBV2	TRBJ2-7	CASSADGQGSYEQYF	TGTGCCAGCAGCGCTGATGGACAGGGATCCTACGAGCAGTACTTC
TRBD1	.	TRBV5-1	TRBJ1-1	CASSRRTGGTEAFF	TGCGCCAGCAGCCGTCGGACAGGGGGCACTGAAGCTTTCTTT
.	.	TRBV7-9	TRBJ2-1	CASSPQAAGLNEQFF	TGTGCCAGCAGCCCCCAAGCGGCAGGTCTAAATGAGCAGTTCTTC
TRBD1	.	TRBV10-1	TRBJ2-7	CASSRDRGGEQYF	TGCGCCAGCAGCAGGGACAGGGGTGGCGAGCAGTACTTC
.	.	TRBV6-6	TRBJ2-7	CASSAGSRTTEQYF	TGTGCCAGCAGTGCCGGGTCCCGAACTACGGAGCAGTACTTC
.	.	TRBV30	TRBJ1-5	CAWRGTGKGQPQHF	TGTGCCTGGAGAGGAACAGGGAAGGGTCAGCCCCAGCATTTT
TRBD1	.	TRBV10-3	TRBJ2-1	CAITPGQGRNEQFF	TGTGCCATCACCCCGGGACAGGGACGAAATGAGCAGTTCTTC
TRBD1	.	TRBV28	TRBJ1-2	CASKDRGINYGYTF	TGTGCCAGCAAAGACAGGGGGATTAACTATGGCTACACCTTC
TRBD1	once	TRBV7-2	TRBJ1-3	CASSQTGGGNTIYF	TGTGCCAGCAGCCAAACAGGGGGAGGAAACACCATATATTTT
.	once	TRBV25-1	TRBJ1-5	CASSDGSNQPQHF	TGTGCCAGCAGTGACGGTAGCAATCAGCCCCAGCATTTT
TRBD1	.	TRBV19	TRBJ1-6	CASSFPGTGVNSPLHF	TGTGCCAGTAGTTTCCCCGGGACAGGGGTCAATTCACCCCTCCACTTT
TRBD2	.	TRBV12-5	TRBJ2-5	CASGPGTSGMQETQYF	TGTGCTAGTGGTCCTGGGACTAGCGGGATGCAAGAGACCCAGTACTTC
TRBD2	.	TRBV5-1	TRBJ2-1	CASTYTGTSGSNEQFF	TGCGCCAGCACCTACACCGGGACTAGCGGGTCGAATGAGCAGTTCTTC
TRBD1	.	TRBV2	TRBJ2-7	CASRTGVGYEQYF	TGTGCCAGCAGAACAGGGGTGGGCTACGAGCAGTACTTC